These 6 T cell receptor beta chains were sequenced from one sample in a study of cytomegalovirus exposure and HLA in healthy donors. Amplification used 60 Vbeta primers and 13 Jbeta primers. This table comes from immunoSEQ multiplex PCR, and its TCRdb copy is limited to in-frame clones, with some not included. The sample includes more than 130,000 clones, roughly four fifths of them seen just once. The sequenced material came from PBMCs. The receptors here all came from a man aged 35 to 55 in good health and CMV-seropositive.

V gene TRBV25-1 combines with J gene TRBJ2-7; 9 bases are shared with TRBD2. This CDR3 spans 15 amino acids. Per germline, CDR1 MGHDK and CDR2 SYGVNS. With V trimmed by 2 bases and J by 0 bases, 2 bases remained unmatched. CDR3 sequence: CASSEPTSGSYEQYF. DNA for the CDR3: TGTGCCAGCAGTGAACCGACTAGCGGCTCCTACGAGCAGTACTTC.

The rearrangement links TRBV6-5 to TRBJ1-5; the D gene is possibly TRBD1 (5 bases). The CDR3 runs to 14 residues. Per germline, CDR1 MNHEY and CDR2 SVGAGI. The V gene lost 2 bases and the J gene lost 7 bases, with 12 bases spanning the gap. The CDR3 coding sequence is TGTGCCAGCAGTTACCATCCTCAGGGACAGCCCCAGCATTTT. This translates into CASSYHPQGQPQHF.

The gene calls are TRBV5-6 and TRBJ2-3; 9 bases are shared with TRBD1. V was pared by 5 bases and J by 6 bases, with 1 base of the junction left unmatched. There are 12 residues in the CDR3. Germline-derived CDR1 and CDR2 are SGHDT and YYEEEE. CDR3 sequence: CASRQGADTQYF. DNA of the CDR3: TGTGCCAGCAGACAGGGGGCGGATACGCAGTATTTT.

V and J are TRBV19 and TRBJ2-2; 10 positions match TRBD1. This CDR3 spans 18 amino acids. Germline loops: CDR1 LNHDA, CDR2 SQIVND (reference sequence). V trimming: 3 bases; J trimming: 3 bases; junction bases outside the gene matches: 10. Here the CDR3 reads CASSIRTGGLADTGELFF. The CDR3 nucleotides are TGTGCCAGTAGTATTCGGACAGGGGGTCTCGCGGACACCGGGGAGCTGTTTTTT.

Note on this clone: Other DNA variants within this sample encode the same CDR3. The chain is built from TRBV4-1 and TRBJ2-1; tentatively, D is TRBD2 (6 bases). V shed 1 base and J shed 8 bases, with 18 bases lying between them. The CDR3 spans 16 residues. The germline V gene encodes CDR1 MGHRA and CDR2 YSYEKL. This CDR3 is CASSQGEAQPVHEQFF. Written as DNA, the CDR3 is TGCGCCAGCAGCCAAGGGGAGGCCCAACCTGTTCATGAGCAGTTCTTC.

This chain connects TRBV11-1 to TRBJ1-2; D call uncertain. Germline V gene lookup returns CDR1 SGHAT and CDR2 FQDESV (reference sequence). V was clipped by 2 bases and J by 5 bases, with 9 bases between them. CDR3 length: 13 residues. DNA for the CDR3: TGTGCCAGCAGCTTAACGACTTCATATGGCTACACCTTC. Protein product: CASSLTTSYGYTF.